Below, 26 T cell receptor beta chains from the same sample are listed, as sequenced in a study of cytomegalovirus exposure and HLA in healthy donors. The PCR made use of 60 Vbeta and 13 Jbeta primers. Libraries were prepared by immunoSEQ multiplex PCR; TCRdb keeps only in-frame clonotypes and omits some of them. The sample has under 200,000 clones, approximately 77% seen once. The material sequenced was PBMCs. These receptors all stem from a man aged 25 to 40 in good health and CMV-seropositive.

This clone has more than one count but fewer than ten. V is TRBV6-6 and J is TRBJ1-6; D gene uncertain. The CDR3 extends over 14 amino acids. The ends were cut back, 4 bases at V and 6 bases at J, with 10 bases in the middle. Germline lookup yields CDR1 MNHNY and CDR2 SVGAGI (reference sequence). The CDR3 protein is CASSFRQLNSPLHF. The CDR3 bases are TGTGCCAGCAGTTTCAGGCAGCTTAATTCACCCCTCCACTTT.

In its sample, this clone was seen a few times. This chain joins TRBV5-4 and TRBJ2-7; 8 bases are a match to TRBD2. Germline CDR1 is SGHNT and CDR2 is YYREEE (reference sequence). J was trimmed by 4 bases and V by 0 bases; bases with no gene match: 6. This CDR3 spans 15 amino acids. The CDR3 nucleotides read TGTGCCAGCAGCTTGGCCGGGGGGGACGGATACGAGCAGTACTTC. Its translation: CASSLAGGDGYEQYF.

The chain uses TRBV14 and TRBJ2-3, with 11 bases identical to TRBD2. From germline, CDR1 is SGHDN and CDR2 FVKESK. The V segment lost 0 bases and the J segment 2 bases; nucleotides outside the gene matches: 4. This CDR3 comprises 17 residues. CDR3 nucleotides: TGTGCCAGCAGCCAAGATGCACTAGCGGGGGACACAGATACGCAGTATTTT. Protein: CASSQDALAGDTDTQYF.

The CDR3 DNA is TGTGCCAGCGTAGGGGCCGGGCTCTCTGGAAACACCATATATTTT. It encodes CASVGAGLSGNTIYF. J is TRBJ1-3 and V is TRBV28; TRBD1 might be the D (5 bases). The CDR3 runs 15 residues. CDR1 is MDHEN, CDR2 SYDVKM, per germline. V was cut by 8 bases and J by 0 bases, with 14 bases left in between.

The rearrangement joins TRBV30 to TRBJ2-7, with a weak D call TRBD2 (6 bases). Deletions cut 2 bases from V and 6 bases from J, with 20 bases between. There are 15 residues in the CDR3. CDR1 and CDR2 from the germline V gene are GTSNPN and SVGIG (reference sequence). DNA for the CDR3: TGTGCCTGGAGTTGGGGCCAGGGAGGTCGGGGCGAGCAGTACTTC. Translation: CAWSWGQGGRGEQYF.

In this sample, this clone turned up a few times. The J gene is TRBJ1-2, the V gene TRBV5-1, with D tentatively TRBD1 (6 bases). The CDR3 consists of 15 residues. The germline CDR1 and CDR2 sequences are SGHRS and YFSETQ. Trimming took 3 bases from V and 2 from J, leaving 14 bases between them. CDR3 loop: CASSSGDPYNYGYTF. CDR3 DNA: TGCGCCAGCAGCTCAGGGGACCCATACAACTATGGCTACACCTTC.

The chain is built from TRBV9 and TRBJ1-1, with D possibly TRBD1 on 6 matching bases. Per the germline V gene, CDR1 is SGDLS and CDR2 is YYNGEE. The V end was cut by 3 bases, the J end by 7 bases, with 19 bases between. The CDR3 covers 15 residues. The CDR3 spells CASSEYAGERFEAFF. CDR3 sequence (DNA): TGTGCCAGCAGCGAATACGCAGGGGAAAGGTTTGAAGCTTTCTTT.

The chain uses TRBV28 and TRBJ2-3, with no clear D. V gave up 5 bases and J gave up 8 bases, with 14 bases separating them. The germline V gene encodes CDR1 MDHEN and CDR2 SYDVKM. The CDR3 has 13 residues. This chain's CDR3 is CASSDTSRRTQYF. The CDR3 coding sequence is TGTGCCAGCAGTGACACTTCCAGGCGTACGCAGTATTTT. The full variable domain, rest sourced from reference TRBV28 and TRBJ2-3, is DVKVTQSSRYLVKRTGEKVFLECVQDMDHENMFWYRQDPGLGLRLIYFSYDVKMKEKGDIPEGYSVSREKKERFSLILESASTNQTSMYLCASSDTSRRTQYFGPGTRLTVL.

This clone was counted only a few times. V usage is TRBV7-3 and J usage is TRBJ2-3; unclear D gene. This CDR3 has 13 amino acids. CDR1 is SGHTA, CDR2 FQGTGA, per germline. Trimming removed 2 bases from V and 6 bases from J, with 9 bases in between. The CDR3 coding sequence is TGTGCCAGCAGCTTACGACTCGCCGATACGCAGTATTTT. This translates into CASSLRLADTQYF.

The V gene is TRBV19, the J gene TRBJ1-5; D unresolved. V dropped 3 bases and J dropped 3 bases, with 12 bases sitting between them. This CDR3 contains 15 residues. Per the germline V gene, CDR1 is LNHDA and CDR2 is SQIVND (reference sequence). The CDR3 spells CASSISWQFNQPQHF. In nucleotides, the CDR3 is TGTGCCAGTAGTATTTCTTGGCAGTTCAATCAGCCCCAGCATTTT.

In this sample, this clone turned up a few times. The chain couples TRBV20-1 to TRBJ1-1; D remains unclear. V was shortened by 5 bases and J by 1 base, with 5 bases between the two germline ends. Germline V CDR1 and CDR2: DFQATT, SNEGSKA (reference sequence). CDR3 length: 11 amino acids. CDR3 amino acids: CSALENTEAFF. The CDR3 DNA is TGCAGTGCTCTAGAGAACACTGAAGCTTTCTTT.

The chain employs TRBV28 and TRBJ1-1, with 8 bases lining up with TRBD1. This CDR3 has 14 amino acids. The germline V gene has CDR1 MDHEN and CDR2 SYDVKM. V lost 6 bases, J lost 4 bases, and 7 bases stayed unmatched. CDR3 DNA: TGTGCCAGCAGATATCCGGGACAGGTCACTGAAGCTTTCTTT. It translates to CASRYPGQVTEAFF.

J is TRBJ2-7 and V is TRBV6-6; a weak D match, TRBD2 (6 bases). V was trimmed by 7 bases and J by 5 bases, leaving 12 bases between them. From germline, CDR1 is MNHNY and CDR2 SVGAGI (reference sequence). The CDR3 totals 12 residues. The CDR3 region is CASMGPGDEQYF. CDR3 DNA: TGTGCCAGCATGGGTCCGGGGGACGAGCAGTACTTC.

This clone was counted a few times. This rearrangement joins TRBV2 to TRBJ2-7; TRBD2 matches at 7 bases. Germline V lookup: CDR1 SNHLY, CDR2 FYNNEI. The CDR3 is 14 amino acids. The trim removed 5 bases at V and 2 bases at J, leaving 6 bases unmatched. In DNA, the CDR3 is TGTGCCAGCAGTTCACTAGCGAAACCCTACGAGCAGTACTTC. Its translation is CASSSLAKPYEQYF.

J is TRBJ1-2 and V is TRBV6-4, with TRBD1 identical over 7 bases. With 0 bases clipped from V and 7 bases from J, the junction kept 14 bases outside the gene matches. The length of the CDR3 is 17 residues. CDR1 and CDR2 from the germline V gene are MRHNA and SNTAGT. Here the CDR3 reads CASSDSGQRGPWSGYTF. CDR3 nucleotides: TGTGCCAGCAGTGACTCGGGACAGCGGGGGCCGTGGAGTGGCTACACCTTC.

This clone appeared a few times. The V gene is TRBV6-1, the J gene TRBJ1-4, with a possible D match to TRBD1 (5 bases). The germline CDR1 and CDR2 sequences are MNHNS and SASEGT. The CDR3 is 14 residues long. Trimming shortened V by 7 bases and J by 6 bases, and 15 bases separated the two germline ends. The DNA of the CDR3 is TGTGCCAGCACTGTGCAGGGTTGGGATGAAAAACTGTTTTTT. Amino acid sequence: CASTVQGWDEKLFF.

The chain uses TRBV5-1 and TRBJ2-7, with 9 bases aligning to TRBD1. The V gene end was trimmed by 0 bases and the J gene end by 0 bases; junction bases not matched to a gene: 7. The CDR3 loop spans 17 amino acids. Per germline, CDR1 SGHRS and CDR2 YFSETQ. The CDR3 DNA reads TGCGCCAGCAGCTTGGACCGACCGGGACAGGGCTCCTACGAGCAGTACTTC. This gives the protein CASSLDRPGQGSYEQYF.

The chain employs TRBV28 and TRBJ1-2, with D uncertain. V shed 6 bases and J shed 1 base, with 6 bases lying between them. The CDR3 totals 12 residues. CDR1 is MDHEN and CDR2 is SYDVKM in the germline V gene. In nucleotides, the CDR3 is TGTGCCAGCAGGGGAGATAACTATGGCTACACCTTC. Amino acids: CASRGDNYGYTF.

The chain uses TRBV28 and TRBJ2-1; no reliable D call. From germline, CDR1 is MDHEN and CDR2 SYDVKM. With 6 bases removed from V and 4 bases from J, the gap between germline ends came to 7 bases. This CDR3 region has 12 residues. CDR3 sequence (DNA): TGTGCCAGCAGCCCTTATTACAATGAGCAGTTCTTC. Translated: CASSPYYNEQFF.

The sample holds a few counts of this clone. The chain's CDR3 is CASSPRDSSTYEQYF. In DNA, the CDR3 is TGTGCCAGCAGTCCCCGGGACAGCTCCACCTACGAGCAGTACTTC. This chain connects TRBV6-5 to TRBJ2-7, with 7 nucleotides matching TRBD1. The CDR3 contains 15 residues. Germline trimming cut 5 bases from V and 2 bases from J; bases unmatched to any gene: 9. Germline CDR1 reads MNHEY; CDR2 reads SVGAGI.

The V call is TRBV7-9, the J call TRBJ1-1; weak D call: TRBD1 (6 bases). Germline loops: CDR1 SEHNR, CDR2 FQNEAQ (reference sequence). The CDR3 sequence is 13 residues long. V lost 1 base, J lost 10 bases, and 13 bases lay in between. The CDR3 spells CASSLGSGHTAFF. CDR3 DNA: TGTGCCAGCAGCTTAGGTTCGGGACACACAGCTTTCTTT.

The chain couples TRBV11-1 to TRBJ1-2, with D maybe TRBD1 (5 bases). The CDR3 runs 12 residues. Germline V gives CDR1 SGHAT, CDR2 FQDESV (reference sequence). The ends were cut back, 6 bases at V and 6 bases at J, with 11 bases in the middle. In DNA form, the CDR3 reads TGTGCCAGCAGTGGAGGGGCGCATGGCTACACCTTC. It is translated as CASSGGAHGYTF.

This chain joins TRBV6-5 and TRBJ1-6; weak D call: TRBD1 (5 bases). The CDR3 runs 14 residues. V was trimmed by 7 bases and J by 7 bases, leaving 14 bases between them. Germline V gives CDR1 MNHEY, CDR2 SVGAGI. The DNA of the CDR3 is TGTGCCAGCACAGGCAGGGCACGAAATTCACCCCTCCACTTT. Its protein is CASTGRARNSPLHF.

J is TRBJ2-7 and V is TRBV10-3; D may be TRBD1 (6 bases). This CDR3 comprises 16 residues. Deletions cut 0 bases from V and 3 bases from J, with 15 bases between. From germline, CDR1 is ENHRY and CDR2 SYGVKD. CDR3 sequence reads: CAISESVRGIYYEQYF. Written as DNA, the CDR3 is TGTGCCATCAGTGAGTCAGTTAGGGGGATCTACTACGAGCAGTACTTC.

This chain joins TRBV11-1 and TRBJ2-3; 9 nucleotides match TRBD2. V was pared by 8 bases and J by 1 base, with 4 bases of the junction left unmatched. The CDR3 totals 14 residues. Germline V gene sequence: CDR1 SGHAT, CDR2 FQDESV (reference sequence). CDR3 sequence (DNA): TGTGCCAGCGACGAGCGGGGGGGCACAGATACGCAGTATTTT. Its translation: CASDERGGTDTQYF.

This rearrangement joins TRBV5-4 to TRBJ2-5; the match to TRBD2 covers 10 bases. Germline lookup yields CDR1 SGHNT and CDR2 YYREEE (reference sequence). This CDR3 comprises 16 residues. Unmatched junction bases numbered 13, after V lost 4 bases and J lost 7 bases. The DNA of the CDR3 is TGTGCCAGCAGCCTCCCAGGGACTAGCGATCCTGGGACCCAGTACTTC. Amino acid sequence: CASSLPGTSDPGTQYF.